The 10 T cell receptor beta chains below all came from one sample that was sequenced in a study of CD8 T cells in ankylosing spondylitis. No cognate antigen is known for these TCRs. TCRdb itself ran the 5' RACE reads through MiXCR, one entry per CDR3 protein. The sample has about 540,000 distinct CDR3 sequences; roughly 13% are singletons. Study findings and constraints: One TCR beta motif, made up of several highly homologous variants, appeared characteristic of ankylosing spondylitis blood.

Material for sequencing was blood, either unsorted or a sorted T cell fraction (not recorded which). All receptors derive from a male donor with ankylosing spondylitis.

This clonotype was seen more than once but under ten times. The V and J genes are TRBV5-1 and TRBJ2-3, with TRBD2 identical over 8 bases. Trimming cost V 6 bases and J 2 bases; bases outside gene matches: 8. The germline CDR1 and CDR2 sequences are SGHRS and YFSETQ. This CDR3 is built from 15 residues. The CDR3 here is CASKDVAGPTDTQYF. CDR3 sequence (DNA): TGCGCCAGCAAGGATGTAGCGGGACCCACAGATACGCAGTATTTT.

The sample holds a few counts of this clonotype. The genes are TRBV27 and TRBJ2-7; 10 nucleotides align to TRBD1. Germline V gives CDR1 MNHEY, CDR2 SMNVEV (reference sequence). Losses at the gene ends were 5 bases for V and 5 bases for J; bases not matched to a gene: 6. The CDR3 totals 14 residues. In DNA form, the CDR3 reads TGTGCCAGCAGTACCAGACAGGGGGCCCACGAGCAGTACTTC. Translating it yields CASSTRQGAHEQYF.

This clonotype was counted only a few times. The chain has TRBV18 and TRBJ1-5, with no clear D. V was clipped by 6 bases and J by 2 bases, with 8 bases between them. This CDR3 is built from 13 residues. Germline CDR1 is KGHSH and CDR2 is LQKENI. Here the CDR3 reads CASSTTGNQPQHF. CDR3 coding DNA: TGTGCCAGCTCCACCACGGGCAATCAGCCCCAGCATTTT.

At least ten counts were recorded for this clonotype. The gene calls are TRBV15 and TRBJ2-3; the D gene is possibly TRBD2 (7 bases). The CDR3 totals 19 residues. Germline values: CDR1 LNHNV, CDR2 YYDKDF (reference sequence). Trimming cost V 0 bases and J 0 bases, with 19 bases left between them. CDR3 protein: CATSRDYSRGAASTDTQYF. CDR3 bases: TGTGCCACCAGCAGAGACTACTCCCGGGGGGCCGCAAGCACAGATACGCAGTATTTT.

In its sample, this clonotype was seen a few times. The V call is TRBV7-2, the J call TRBJ1-1; no clear D gene. The germline CDR1 and CDR2 sequences are SGHTA and FQGNSA. CDR3 length equals 14 residues. V was shortened by 3 bases and J by 3 bases, with 11 bases between the two germline ends. The CDR3 protein is CASSLSGWDTEAFF. CDR3 nucleotide sequence: TGTGCCAGCAGCTTGTCGGGATGGGACACTGAAGCTTTCTTT.

The chain recombines TRBV6-5 with TRBJ1-5; 8 nucleotides align to TRBD1. Trimming took 7 bases from V and 4 from J; bases not matched to a gene: 12. This CDR3 is 16 amino acids long. Germline lookup yields CDR1 MNHEY and CDR2 SVGAGI. The CDR3, as DNA: TGTGCCAGCACTTTACAGGACAGGGAGCATAATCAGCCCCAGCATTTT. Residues: CASTLQDREHNQPQHF.

The chain is built from TRBV3-1 and TRBJ2-2; a weak D match, TRBD2 (5 bases). Germline V gene sequence: CDR1 LGHDT, CDR2 YNNKEL (reference sequence). The V and J ends lost 4 bases and 0 bases respectively, with 9 bases between them. This CDR3 is 15 amino acids long. CDR3 residues: CASSPSGSNTGELFF. The CDR3 region has the DNA TGTGCCAGCAGCCCCAGCGGATCGAACACCGGGGAGCTGTTTTTT.

This clonotype was counted ten times or more. The chain recombines TRBV20-1 with TRBJ2-3, with 9 bases identical to TRBD2. This CDR3 has 14 residues. J lost 4 bases, V lost 5 bases, and 7 bases had no gene match. Per germline, CDR1 DFQATT and CDR2 SNEGSKA (reference sequence). Here the CDR3 DNA reads TGCAGTGCTGATAGCGGGAGTCTTTCAGATACGCAGTATTTT. Its translation is CSADSGSLSDTQYF.

This clonotype was recorded a few times. This chain connects TRBV7-9 to TRBJ1-6, with D tentatively TRBD1 (5 bases). Trimming left V 1 base short and J 7 bases short, with 11 bases between. The CDR3 totals 15 residues. Germline CDR1 is SEHNR and CDR2 is FQNEAQ (reference sequence). The CDR3, as DNA: TGTGCCAGCAGCTTAGGTCCCGAGGGGAATTCACCCCTCCACTTT. Protein product: CASSLGPEGNSPLHF. Combining the CDR3 with reference TRBV7-9 and TRBJ1-6 gives the whole variable domain DTGVSQNPRHKITKRGQNVTFRCDPISEHNRLYWYRQTLGQGPEFLTYFQNEAQLEKSRLLSDRFSAERPKGSFSTLEIQRTEQGDSAMYLCASSLGPEGNSPLHFGNGTRLTVT.

The chain recombines TRBV7-2 with TRBJ2-1; 8 bases align to TRBD2. J was trimmed by 4 bases and V by 3 bases; bases with no gene match: 2. CDR1 is SGHTA and CDR2 is FQGNSA in the germline V gene. This CDR3 spans 14 amino acids. The CDR3 sequence: CASSLGTRYNEQFF. The CDR3 coding sequence is TGTGCCAGCAGCTTGGGGACTAGATACAATGAGCAGTTCTTC.